Listed below are T cell receptor beta chains from one sample, sequenced in a study of beta chain features in type 1 diabetes. Using immunoSEQ multiplex PCR, the repertoire was profiled, and TCRdb retains in-frame clones only, with some absent. The table lists almost 350,000 clones, roughly a tenth of them singletons. Input material: central memory CD4+ T cells from blood. The receptor set was obtained from a man aged 25-40 years with type 1 diabetes. Each CDR3 is given with its conserved first and last residue. D genes are given only for firm matches. Clone size, where shown, is once, few, many, or a class for clones that have expanded.

abundance: many
d_gene: TRBD1
j_gene: TRBJ2-5
v_gene: TRBV29-1
CDR3aa: CSVERRQGLETQYF
CDR3nt: TGCAGCGTTGAAAGGCGACAGGGGTTGGAGACCCAGTACTTC

abundance: .
d_gene: TRBD1
j_gene: TRBJ1-5
v_gene: TRBV4-1
CDR3aa: CASSQDGTGRNQPQHF
CDR3nt: TGCGCCAGCAGCCAAGACGGGACAGGGAGGAATCAGCCCCAGCATTTT

abundance: .
d_gene: .
j_gene: TRBJ2-1
v_gene: TRBV10-3
CDR3aa: CAISELENEQFF
CDR3nt: TGTGCCATCAGTGAGTTAGAGAATGAGCAGTTCTTC

abundance: few
d_gene: TRBD2
j_gene: TRBJ2-7
v_gene: TRBV7-2
CDR3aa: CASSESGGIPYEQYF
CDR3nt: TGTGCCAGCAGCGAGAGCGGGGGCATCCCCTACGAGCAGTACTTC

abundance: few
d_gene: TRBD1
j_gene: TRBJ1-1
v_gene: TRBV6-6
CDR3aa: CASSYRGQAYTEAFF
CDR3nt: TGTGCCAGCAGTTACCGGGGACAGGCCTACACTGAAGCTTTCTTT

abundance: .
d_gene: TRBD2
j_gene: TRBJ2-3
v_gene: TRBV10-3
CDR3aa: CAISEASGGATSTDTQYF
CDR3nt: TGTGCCATCAGTGAGGCTAGCGGGGGGGCCACTAGCACAGATACGCAGTATTTT

abundance: .
d_gene: TRBD2
j_gene: TRBJ2-7
v_gene: TRBV6-5
CDR3aa: CASRGTSGGAKEQYF
CDR3nt: TGTGCCAGCAGGGGTACTAGCGGGGGGGCTAAAGAGCAGTACTTC

abundance: many
d_gene: .
j_gene: TRBJ2-1
v_gene: TRBV14
CDR3aa: CASRLGSSYNEQFF
CDR3nt: TGTGCCAGCAGACTCGGAAGCTCCTACAATGAGCAGTTCTTC

abundance: many
d_gene: .
j_gene: TRBJ2-1
v_gene: TRBV21-1
CDR3aa: CASPHEGRRARGEQFF
CDR3nt: TGTGCCAGCCCCCATGAGGGCAGAAGGGCTCGCGGGGAGCAGTTCTTC

abundance: .
d_gene: TRBD1
j_gene: TRBJ1-1
v_gene: TRBV28
CDR3aa: CASSLTSGTDLEAFF
CDR3nt: TGTGCCAGCAGTTTAACCTCCGGGACAGACCTTGAAGCTTTCTTT

abundance: few
d_gene: .
j_gene: TRBJ2-4
v_gene: TRBV18
CDR3aa: CASSITGNIQYF
CDR3nt: TGTGCCAGCTCAATCACAGGGAACATTCAGTACTTC

abundance: few
d_gene: .
j_gene: TRBJ2-3
v_gene: TRBV10-1
CDR3aa: CASSESPATDTQYF
CDR3nt: TGCGCCAGCAGTGAGTCTCCCGCCACAGATACGCAGTATTTT

abundance: few
d_gene: .
j_gene: TRBJ2-5
v_gene: TRBV7-9
CDR3aa: CASNYREGETQYF
CDR3nt: TGTGCCAGCAACTACAGGGAGGGAGAGACCCAGTACTTC

abundance: few
d_gene: .
j_gene: TRBJ2-3
v_gene: TRBV7-2
CDR3aa: CASSLGQQGLGDTQYF
CDR3nt: TGTGCCAGCAGCTTAGGCCAGCAAGGGTTGGGAGATACGCAGTATTTT

abundance: .
d_gene: .
j_gene: TRBJ2-7
v_gene: TRBV29-1
CDR3aa: CSVAGAGNEQYF
CDR3nt: TGCAGCGTCGCAGGGGCGGGGAACGAGCAGTACTTC

abundance: many
d_gene: TRBD2
j_gene: TRBJ2-5
v_gene: TRBV5-1
CDR3aa: CASSATSGGNQETQYF
CDR3nt: TGCGCCAGCAGCGCAACTAGCGGGGGGAACCAAGAGACCCAGTACTTC

abundance: .
d_gene: .
j_gene: TRBJ2-6
v_gene: TRBV11-2
CDR3aa: CASSLDWTLSGANVLTF
CDR3nt: TGTGCCAGCAGCTTAGACTGGACCCTCTCTGGGGCCAACGTCCTGACTTTC

abundance: .
d_gene: .
j_gene: TRBJ2-4
v_gene: TRBV6-4
CDR3aa: CASSPGPKNIQYF
CDR3nt: TGTGCCAGCAGCCCGGGACCCAAAAACATTCAGTACTTC

abundance: .
d_gene: .
j_gene: TRBJ2-7
v_gene: TRBV18
CDR3aa: CASSPGEEEQYF
CDR3nt: TGTGCCAGCTCACCCGGGGAGGAGGAGCAGTACTTC

abundance: .
d_gene: .
j_gene: TRBJ1-4
v_gene: TRBV30
CDR3aa: CAWSRRNEKLFF
CDR3nt: TGTGCCTGGAGCCGCAGAAATGAAAAACTGTTTTTT

abundance: few
d_gene: .
j_gene: TRBJ2-7
v_gene: TRBV28
CDR3aa: CASRATVEQYF
CDR3nt: TGTGCCAGCAGGGCGACTGTCGAGCAGTACTTC

abundance: .
d_gene: .
j_gene: TRBJ1-3
v_gene: TRBV27
CDR3aa: CASSLTGKAGNTIYF
CDR3nt: TGTGCCAGCAGTTTAACGGGGAAGGCTGGAAACACCATATATTTT

abundance: few
d_gene: .
j_gene: TRBJ1-5
v_gene: TRBV14
CDR3aa: CASSPEQSVDSQPQHF
CDR3nt: TGTGCCAGCAGCCCTGAGCAGTCGGTTGACTCTCAGCCCCAGCATTTT

abundance: .
d_gene: TRBD1
j_gene: TRBJ1-6
v_gene: TRBV30
CDR3aa: CAWSPGQGNSPLHF
CDR3nt: TGTGCCTGGAGCCCGGGACAGGGGAATTCACCCCTCCACTTT

abundance: .
d_gene: TRBD1
j_gene: TRBJ2-7
v_gene: TRBV19
CDR3aa: CASTGQGAYSQYF
CDR3nt: TGTGCCAGTACCGGACAGGGGGCTTATAGCCAGTACTTC

abundance: .
d_gene: TRBD1
j_gene: TRBJ2-5
v_gene: TRBV7-2
CDR3aa: CASSPGTGGWETQYF
CDR3nt: TGTGCCAGCAGCCCAGGGACAGGGGGCTGGGAGACCCAGTACTTC

abundance: few
d_gene: .
j_gene: TRBJ1-1
v_gene: TRBV6-5
CDR3aa: CASTPNGNTEAFF
CDR3nt: TGTGCCAGCACCCCAAACGGGAACACTGAAGCTTTCTTT

abundance: .
d_gene: .
j_gene: TRBJ2-3
v_gene: TRBV7-2
CDR3aa: CASSFSASDTQYF
CDR3nt: TGTGCCAGCAGCTTTTCGGCATCGGATACGCAGTATTTT

abundance: .
d_gene: TRBD2
j_gene: TRBJ2-7
v_gene: TRBV28
CDR3aa: CASSRRTSEQYF
CDR3nt: TGTGCCAGCAGTCGCAGGACTAGCGAGCAGTACTTC

abundance: few
d_gene: TRBD1
j_gene: TRBJ1-2
v_gene: TRBV2
CDR3aa: CASSEQGNGDGYTF
CDR3nt: TGTGCCAGCAGCGAACAGGGGAATGGGGATGGCTACACCTTC

abundance: many
d_gene: TRBD2
j_gene: TRBJ2-3
v_gene: TRBV7-2
CDR3aa: CASSLARGADTQYF
CDR3nt: TGTGCCAGCAGCTTAGCGCGGGGGGCAGATACGCAGTATTTT

abundance: .
d_gene: .
j_gene: TRBJ2-5
v_gene: TRBV5-1
CDR3aa: CASRDRTTQETQYF
CDR3nt: TGCGCCAGCAGGGACAGAACAACCCAAGAGACCCAGTACTTC

abundance: few
d_gene: .
j_gene: TRBJ2-7
v_gene: TRBV23-1
CDR3aa: CASSQEGGAKDEQYF
CDR3nt: TGCGCCAGCAGTCAAGAAGGGGGGGCGAAGGACGAGCAGTACTTC

abundance: few
d_gene: .
j_gene: TRBJ2-3
v_gene: TRBV10-2
CDR3aa: CASSPGPDTQYF
CDR3nt: TGCGCCAGCAGTCCAGGGCCAGATACGCAGTATTTT

abundance: .
d_gene: TRBD2
j_gene: TRBJ2-2
v_gene: TRBV5-6
CDR3aa: CASSLLQRGATGELFF
CDR3nt: TGTGCCAGCAGCTTGCTCCAGCGGGGGGCAACCGGGGAGCTGTTTTTT

abundance: .
d_gene: .
j_gene: TRBJ2-5
v_gene: TRBV10-3
CDR3aa: CAISEQVPEETQYF
CDR3nt: TGTGCCATCAGTGAGCAGGTACCTGAGGAGACCCAGTACTTC

abundance: few
d_gene: .
j_gene: TRBJ2-7
v_gene: TRBV2
CDR3aa: CASSSGQTIMSEQYF
CDR3nt: TGTGCCAGCAGTTCAGGACAGACGATTATGAGCGAGCAGTACTTC

abundance: few
d_gene: .
j_gene: TRBJ2-3
v_gene: TRBV7-9
CDR3aa: CASSPLGTDTQYF
CDR3nt: TGTGCCAGCAGCCCTCTAGGAACAGATACGCAGTATTTT

abundance: .
d_gene: .
j_gene: TRBJ1-2
v_gene: TRBV7-9
CDR3aa: CASSLARGYGYTF
CDR3nt: TGTGCCAGCAGCTTAGCCAGGGGCTATGGCTACACCTTC

abundance: few
d_gene: .
j_gene: TRBJ1-2
v_gene: TRBV5-6
CDR3aa: CASSLASLNYGYTF
CDR3nt: TGTGCCAGCAGCTTGGCCAGCCTTAACTATGGCTACACCTTC

abundance: .
d_gene: TRBD2
j_gene: TRBJ2-3
v_gene: TRBV7-2
CDR3aa: CASSAGGGLMTQYF
CDR3nt: TGTGCCAGCTCCGCGGGAGGGGGCCTGATGACGCAGTATTTT

abundance: .
d_gene: .
j_gene: TRBJ1-5
v_gene: TRBV6-5
CDR3aa: CASLQGSNQPQHF
CDR3nt: TGTGCCAGCCTCCAAGGTAGCAATCAGCCCCAGCATTTT

abundance: .
d_gene: .
j_gene: TRBJ2-3
v_gene: TRBV6-5
CDR3aa: CASSYEGADTQYF
CDR3nt: TGTGCCAGCAGTTACGAGGGAGCAGATACGCAGTATTTT

abundance: few
d_gene: .
j_gene: TRBJ1-1
v_gene: TRBV15
CDR3aa: CATRGRVNTEAFF
CDR3nt: TGTGCCACCCGCGGCAGGGTGAACACTGAAGCTTTCTTT

abundance: .
d_gene: .
j_gene: TRBJ1-2
v_gene: TRBV2
CDR3aa: CASKVGSDGYTF
CDR3nt: TGTGCCAGCAAGGTGGGCTCCGATGGCTACACCTTC

abundance: many
d_gene: .
j_gene: TRBJ1-1
v_gene: TRBV5-1
CDR3aa: CASSLAGGYPALAEAFF
CDR3nt: TGCGCCAGCAGCTTGGCCGGAGGATACCCAGCACTGGCTGAAGCTTTCTTT

abundance: .
d_gene: .
j_gene: TRBJ1-5
v_gene: TRBV27
CDR3aa: CASSSQGPSYQPQHF
CDR3nt: TGTGCCAGCAGTTCCCAGGGGCCTAGCTATCAGCCCCAGCATTTT

abundance: .
d_gene: .
j_gene: TRBJ2-7
v_gene: TRBV6-5
CDR3aa: CASSYSVTYEQYF
CDR3nt: TGTGCCAGCAGTTACAGTGTAACCTACGAGCAGTACTTC

abundance: few
d_gene: .
j_gene: TRBJ2-7
v_gene: TRBV6-5
CDR3aa: CASSPDVDEQYF
CDR3nt: TGTGCCAGCAGCCCGGACGTGGACGAGCAGTACTTC

abundance: few
d_gene: TRBD2
j_gene: TRBJ2-7
v_gene: TRBV7-2
CDR3aa: CASSPPWGGIDEQYF
CDR3nt: TGTGCCAGCAGCCCCCCCTGGGGGGGTATCGACGAGCAGTACTTC

abundance: few
d_gene: .
j_gene: TRBJ1-2
v_gene: TRBV25-1
CDR3aa: CASSELGIGSNYGYTF
CDR3nt: TGTGCCAGCAGTGAATTGGGAATCGGCAGTAACTATGGCTACACCTTC

abundance: .
d_gene: .
j_gene: TRBJ1-2
v_gene: TRBV7-2
CDR3aa: CASSLDSAGPYGYTF
CDR3nt: TGTGCCAGCAGCTTAGATTCCGCAGGGCCCTATGGCTACACCTTC